What follows are 2 T cell receptor beta chains derived from one specimen sequenced in a study of sequential checkpoint blockade in melanoma. The assay was immunoSEQ multiplex PCR, and TCRdb's table has in-frame clones only and misses some. Of about 40,000 clones in the sample, 80% to 90% were seen once. Treatment reported: randomized to nivolumab then ipilimumab (arm A) or the reverse (arm B). This specimen was CD8+ T cells sorted from blood (inferred from file names), taken from a patient given nivolumab and ipilimumab in sequence. The receptors come from a human donor with melanoma.

The chain carries TRBV18 and TRBJ1-1; TRBD1 aligns across 9 bases. J gave up 1 base and V 3 bases, and 3 bases lay outside the gene matches. CDR1 and CDR2 (germline): KGHSH, LQKENI. The CDR3 extends over 15 amino acids. The CDR3 here is CASSPLDRGNTEAFF. DNA of the CDR3: TGTGCCAGCTCACCCCTGGACAGGGGGAACACTGAAGCTTTCTTT. Based on the CDR3 plus reference TRBV18 and TRBJ1-1, the full variable domain is NAGVMQNPRHLVRRRGQEARLRCSPMKGHSHVYWYRQLPEEGLKFMVYLQKENIIDESGMPKERFSAEFPKEGPSILRIQQVVRGDSAAYFCASSPLDRGNTEAFFGQGTRLTVV.

This sequence joins TRBV7-6 and TRBJ2-7, with a weak D call TRBD1 (6 bases). This CDR3 has 14 amino acids. V was shortened by 1 base and J by 4 bases, with 11 bases between the two germline ends. CDR1 is SGHVS and CDR2 is FNYEAQ in the germline V gene. The CDR3 loop reads CASSLVEQGYEQYF. The CDR3 nucleotides are TGTGCCAGCAGCTTAGTGGAACAGGGATACGAGCAGTACTTC.